The source of this T cell receptor beta chain is a study of blood T cell repertoires in COVID-19. Study context: From T cells, B-cell-depleted T cells, or PBMCs came the material, which was cDNA or gDNA.

As processed by the authors: Reference gene primers were amplified, and this amplification served to estimate nucleated cell counts. Using immunoSEQ multiplex PCR, the repertoire was profiled, and TCRdb retains in-frame clones only, with some absent. V, J and clone size were drawn from that table, and D and trimming were deduced from the DNA. This table holds roughly 250,000 clones, around 83% found once. The sequence derives from a woman aged 80 or over with acute or convalescent COVID-19. The sequencing input was peripheral blood.

CDR3 bases: TGTGCCAGCAGTACCGGGACAGCTAACTATGGCTACACCTTC. This sequence encodes CASSTGTANYGYTF. The J gene is TRBJ1-2, the V gene TRBV28; 7 nucleotides agree with TRBD1. In germline, CDR1 is MDHEN, CDR2 SYDVKM. CDR3 length: 14 amino acids. The V and J ends lost 5 bases and 0 bases, in that order; junction bases with no gene match: 3.